The entry below gives a single T cell receptor beta chain sequence along with its context. Those enrolled in Seattle joined during active infection and were followed longitudinally afterward. V trimming: 0 bases; J trimming: 4 bases; junction bases outside the gene matches: 7. Germline lookup yields CDR1 MNHNS and CDR2 SASEGT. The CDR3 is 16 amino acids. In the authors' workflow: Estimation of nucleated cell counts was performed using reference gene primer amplification. Method: immunoSEQ multiplex PCR; TCRdb's copy keeps in-frame clones and lacks some. That table gives V, J and clone size, and the DNA gave D and trimming. Of 300,000 to 400,000 clones in the sample, around 86% were seen once. This record comes from a study of blood T cell repertoires in COVID-19. Study overall: Samples of COVID-19 (acute and convalescent) were obtained from the United States, Italy and Spain. T cells, B-cell-depleted T cells, or PBMCs provided the cDNA or gDNA that served as material.

This clonotype was sampled from a woman aged 50 to 60 with COVID-19, enrolled during active disease. The rearrangement joins TRBV6-1 to TRBJ1-2; 8 bases map to TRBD1. The specimen was peripheral blood. The CDR3 sequence: CASSEALGTGLYGYTF. CDR3 sequence (DNA): TGTGCCAGCAGTGAAGCGCTTGGGACAGGACTCTATGGCTACACCTTC.